This T cell receptor (beta chain) is drawn from a study of regulatory T cells in long-lasting Graves disease. V lost 0 bases, J lost 2 bases, and 8 bases lay in between. CDR3 length: 15 amino acids. Germline-derived CDR1 and CDR2 are LGHDT and YNNKEL (reference sequence). Time point defined: newly diagnosed GD, antithyroid drugs for less than 3 months. Extracted RNA from PBMCs served as the source of the TCR library. Both iRepertoire HTBI primers and Arm-PCR of CDR3 regions were used to build the TCR beta libraries. TCRdb reanalysed the multiplex PCR reads using MiXCR and keeps one entry per CDR3 protein. The sample records roughly 610,000 distinct CDR3 sequences, roughly 15% being singletons. This clonotype was picked up a small number of times. Its antigen is still unknown. General study points: Whereas new patients shared 870 or so public clonotypes, persistent patients shared more, at about 2,700. Gene preferences differed: TRBV28, TRBJ1-2, TRBJ2-5 in persistent cases.

The data also belong to a second study, concerning T cells in Graves' hyperthyroidism and ophthalmopathy. That report adds: The HTBI primer set drove a first-round RT-PCR of the TCR CDR3.

V is TRBV3-1 and J is TRBJ2-1; D gene ambiguous. The source of this sequence is a woman aged 25 to 39 with Graves disease. The sequencing here drew on peripheral blood mononuclear cells (PBMCs), taken at new diagnosis, from a patient treated with antithyroid drugs. The CDR3 coding sequence is TGTGCCAGCAGCCAAGATGCGGTGGCCTACAATGAGCAGTTCTTC. This sequence encodes CASSQDAVAYNEQFF.